A single sample is the source of the 13 T cell receptor beta chains below, sequenced in a study of blood T cell repertoires in COVID-19. Profiled with immunoSEQ multiplex PCR; TCRdb holds only in-frame clones, not every one. This sample yields 100,000 to 120,000 clones, of which 81% are seen a single time; approximately 9% belongs to the top ten. What was sequenced was peripheral blood. These TCRs come from a woman between 70 and 85 years old with acute or convalescent COVID-19.

The genes are TRBV7-2 and TRBJ1-1; D gene ambiguous. Germline loops: CDR1 SGHTA, CDR2 FQGNSA. V gave up 8 bases and J gave up 0 bases, with 19 bases separating them. The CDR3 has 16 residues. The CDR3: CASRGPASVMNTEAFF. The DNA of the CDR3 is TGTGCCAGCCGGGGTCCAGCAAGTGTAATGAACACTGAAGCTTTCTTT.

The chain combines TRBV5-1 with TRBJ2-5; 9 bases map to TRBD2. This CDR3 is built from 14 residues. Germline assignment: CDR1 SGHRS and CDR2 YFSETQ. V gave up 1 base and J gave up 4 bases; unmatched junction bases: 2. Written as DNA, the CDR3 is TGCGCCAGCAGCTTGTCACTAGCGGGAGAGACCCAGTACTTC. Translated, it gives CASSLSLAGETQYF.

The chain combines TRBV27 with TRBJ2-3, with 10 nucleotides matching TRBD2. Germline trimming cut 6 bases from V and 4 bases from J; bases unmatched to any gene: 19. CDR3 size: 19 residues. Looked up from germline, CDR1 is MNHEY and CDR2 is SMNVEV (reference sequence). Here the CDR3 reads CASRDPTGASGRRADTQYF. CDR3 coding DNA: TGTGCCAGCAGGGACCCAACGGGGGCTAGCGGGAGAAGAGCAGATACGCAGTATTTT.

The chain recombines TRBV5-8 with TRBJ1-1; 8 bases match TRBD1. J was trimmed by 4 bases and V by 5 bases; bases with no gene match: 13. CDR3 length equals 16 residues. In germline, CDR1 is SGHTS, CDR2 YDEGEE. DNA of the CDR3: TGTGCCAGCAGGCAAAGTCCTGACAGGGGAGTCACTGAAGCTTTCTTT. It is translated as CASRQSPDRGVTEAFF.

V usage is TRBV6-5 and J usage is TRBJ1-2; D possibly corresponds to TRBD1 (5 bases). The CDR3 contains 15 residues. V gave up 6 bases and J gave up 0 bases, with 14 bases separating them. Germline loops: CDR1 MNHEY, CDR2 SVGAGI. The DNA of the CDR3 is TGTGCCAGCAGCCCAGGACAAACAGCTAACTATGGCTACACCTTC. Amino acids: CASSPGQTANYGYTF.

The chain links TRBV10-2 to TRBJ2-7, with D perhaps matching TRBD1 (6 bases). V was clipped by 5 bases and J by 0 bases, with 14 bases between them. The CDR3 totals 15 residues. The V gene's germline CDR1 is WSHSY and CDR2 SAAADI. The CDR3 DNA is TGCGCCAGCAGTCAGGACAGAACCTACTCCTACGAGCAGTACTTC. It is translated as CASSQDRTYSYEQYF.

The CDR3 region is CASIPNNRAVNEKLFF. The CDR3 DNA sequence: TGTGCCAGCATTCCTAACAACAGGGCCGTTAATGAAAAACTGTTTTTT. The rearrangement links TRBV28 to TRBJ1-4; perhaps TRBD1 as D (6 bases). Trimming took 7 bases from V and 4 from J, leaving 19 bases between them. Germline CDR1 MDHEN, CDR2 SYDVKM. The length of the CDR3 is 16 residues. The whole variable domain, remainder taken from reference TRBV28 and TRBJ1-4, is DVKVTQSSRYLVKRTGEKVFLECVQDMDHENMFWYRQDPGLGLRLIYFSYDVKMKEKGDIPEGYSVSREKKERFSLILESASTNQTSMYLCASIPNNRAVNEKLFFGSGTQLSVL.

The rearrangement links TRBV7-9 to TRBJ1-2; no reliable D call. CDR1 and CDR2 from the germline V gene are SEHNR and FQNEAQ (reference sequence). The germline V and J ends were trimmed by 0 bases and 5 bases, with 13 bases remaining between them. This CDR3 contains 15 residues. The CDR3 DNA follows: TGTGCCAGCAGCTTAGCGGGCACAGCCACGTATGGCTACACCTTC. This codes for CASSLAGTATYGYTF.

This clone was seen a few times. This chain links TRBV5-1 with TRBJ2-7, with D hard to call. V was cut by 3 bases and J by 0 bases, with 4 bases left in between. Germline V gene lookup returns CDR1 SGHRS and CDR2 YFSETQ. This CDR3 has 12 amino acids. The CDR3 nucleotides read TGCGCCAGCAGCTCTAGCTCCTACGAGCAGTACTTC. Translating it yields CASSSSSYEQYF. Based on the CDR3 plus reference TRBV5-1 and TRBJ2-7, the full variable domain is KAGVTQTPRYLIKTRGQQVTLSCSPISGHRSVSWYQQTPGQGLQFLFEYFSETQRNKGNFPGRFSGRQFSNSRSEMNVSTLELGDSALYLCASSSSSYEQYFGPGTRLTVT.

The J gene is TRBJ2-7, the V gene TRBV9; 9 positions agree with TRBD2. CDR1 SGDLS and CDR2 YYNGEE come from the germline V gene. CDR3 size: 15 residues. The J segment lost 1 base and the V segment lost 0 bases, leaving 2 bases of the junction unmatched. CDR3 nucleotides: TGTGCCAGCAGCGTAGGGAGCGGGAGGTCCTACGAGCAGTACTTC. The encoded protein is CASSVGSGRSYEQYF.

CDR3 amino acids: CASSLTQPTYNEQFF. Here the CDR3 DNA reads TGTGCCAGCAGCTTGACGCAACCTACCTACAATGAGCAGTTCTTC. This rearrangement joins TRBV5-6 to TRBJ2-1, with no clear D. Germline V lookup: CDR1 SGHDT, CDR2 YYEEEE. V lost 1 base to trimming and J lost 2 bases, with 10 bases between them. The CDR3 has 15 amino acids.

This clone was seen a handful of times. V gene TRBV19 combines with J gene TRBJ1-4; D is possibly TRBD1 (5 bases). The CDR3 extends over 15 amino acids. Looked up from germline, CDR1 is LNHDA and CDR2 is SQIVND (reference sequence). Trimming stripped 6 bases from V and 4 bases from J, with 15 bases between. The CDR3 protein is CASSDSARGNEKLFF. CDR3 nucleotide sequence: TGTGCCAGTAGCGACAGTGCCCGAGGTAATGAAAAACTGTTTTTT.

This clone occurred a few times. The CDR3 nucleotides read TGTGCCAGCAGCTTAGGGGTAGCGGGACCGCCGGGGTCCTACAATGAGCAGTTCTTC. This codes for CASSLGVAGPPGSYNEQFF. The J gene is TRBJ2-1, the V gene TRBV7-9; 8 bases line up with TRBD2. Germline CDR1 SEHNR, CDR2 FQNEAQ (reference sequence). Unmatched junction bases numbered 12, after V lost 1 base and J lost 1 base. This CDR3 spans 19 amino acids.